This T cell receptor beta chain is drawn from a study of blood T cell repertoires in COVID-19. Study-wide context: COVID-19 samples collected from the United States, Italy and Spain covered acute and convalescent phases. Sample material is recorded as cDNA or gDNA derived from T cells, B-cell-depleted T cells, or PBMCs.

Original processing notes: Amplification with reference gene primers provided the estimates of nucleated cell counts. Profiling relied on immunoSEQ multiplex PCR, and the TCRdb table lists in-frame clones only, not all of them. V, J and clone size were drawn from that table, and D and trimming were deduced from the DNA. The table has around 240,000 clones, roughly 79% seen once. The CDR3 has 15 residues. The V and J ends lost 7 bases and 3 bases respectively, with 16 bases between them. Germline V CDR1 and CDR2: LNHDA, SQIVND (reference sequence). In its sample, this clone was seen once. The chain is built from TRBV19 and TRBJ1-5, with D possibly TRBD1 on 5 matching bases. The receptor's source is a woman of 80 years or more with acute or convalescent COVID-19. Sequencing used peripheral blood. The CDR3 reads CASTRQNEPNQPQHF. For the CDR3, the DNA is TGTGCCAGTACTCGACAGAACGAACCCAATCAGCCCCAGCATTTT.